The source of this T cell receptor beta chain is a study of tumor-infiltrating lymphocytes in oesophageal squamous cell carcinoma. The CDR3 spans 12 residues. Trimming left V 8 bases short and J 3 bases short, with 5 bases between. The V gene's germline CDR1 is MNHEY and CDR2 SMNVEV (reference sequence). TCRdb reprocessed the PCR reads with MiXCR, giving one entry per CDR3 protein. Found here are tens of thousands of distinct CDR3 sequences, approximately 34% of them singletons; the top ten hold 15% to 20%. This clonotype was picked up many times. The sample was esophageal tumor tissue. This receptor was identified in a female donor with esophageal squamous cell carcinoma. The V and J genes are TRBV27 and TRBJ1-6; D unresolved. The CDR3 spells CASGRYNSPLHF. The CDR3 coding sequence is TGTGCCAGCGGGCGCTATAATTCACCCCTCCACTTT.